The 7 T cell receptor beta chains below were found in one sample sequenced in a study of T cells in localized non-small cell lung cancer. Some clones are missing from TCRdb's copy, which holds only in-frame ones; the method was immunoSEQ multiplex PCR. The sample yields 33,000 or so clones, about four fifths seen once. The input for sequencing was peripheral blood, taken before any cancer treatment. These receptors originate from a male donor at least 60 years old with stage III squamous cell lung carcinoma.

V usage is TRBV7-2 and J usage is TRBJ2-1; 11 bases line up with TRBD2. Germline-derived CDR1 and CDR2 are SGHTA and FQGNSA. V shed 5 bases and J 4 bases; nucleotides not matched to a gene: 7. This CDR3 contains 16 residues. In nucleotides, the CDR3 is TGTGCCAGCAGCCAGGCCCGGACTAGCGGGTACAATGAGCAGTTCTTC. It specifies CASSQARTSGYNEQFF.

The chain employs TRBV11-2 and TRBJ2-2; 10 positions agree with TRBD2. Germline lookup yields CDR1 SGHAT and CDR2 FQNNGV. This CDR3 has 16 residues. Trimming removed 5 bases from V and 6 bases from J; junction bases left unmatched: 9. The CDR3 sequence is CASSKPGLAGAGELFF. In nucleotides, the CDR3 is TGTGCCAGCAGCAAGCCCGGGCTAGCGGGAGCCGGGGAGCTGTTTTTT.

The CDR3 DNA follows: TGTGCCAGCAACCTCCCGACGGCCCGATATGGCTACACCTTC. Amino acid sequence: CASNLPTARYGYTF. The chain employs TRBV28 and TRBJ1-2; no definite D call. V was cut by 7 bases and J by 5 bases, with 17 bases left in between. The CDR3 is 14 amino acids. Germline-derived CDR1 and CDR2 are MDHEN and SYDVKM.

The V and J genes are TRBV19 and TRBJ2-5; 9 bases match TRBD2. The CDR3 has 15 residues. Germline V gene lookup returns CDR1 LNHDA and CDR2 SQIVND (reference sequence). V dropped 5 bases and J dropped 4; count of bases not matched to a gene: 8. CDR3 DNA: TGTGCCAGTAGTCTGACTAGCGGAAGGGTAGAGACCCAGTACTTC. It translates to CASSLTSGRVETQYF.

The chain is built from TRBV6-1 and TRBJ2-1, with TRBD1 as a possible D gene (6 bases). This CDR3 is built from 15 residues. The V gene's germline CDR1 is MNHNS and CDR2 SASEGT. The V end was cut by 6 bases, the J end by 0 bases, with 12 bases between. CDR3 sequence reads: CASRSTGSSYNEQFF. The DNA for the CDR3 is TGTGCCAGCAGATCCACAGGGAGCTCCTACAATGAGCAGTTCTTC.

The chain recombines TRBV14 with TRBJ1-1; tentatively, D is TRBD1 (5 bases). V gave up 1 base and J gave up 8 bases, with 14 bases separating them. Germline V gene lookup returns CDR1 SGHDN and CDR2 FVKESK. This CDR3 is built from 14 residues. DNA of the CDR3: TGTGCCAGCAGCCAAGCTAGAGGGGTGGAAGAAGCTTTCTTT. Amino acid sequence: CASSQARGVEEAFF. Looking up the rest from reference TRBV14 and TRBJ1-1 gives the full variable domain: EAGVTQFPSHSVIEKGQTVTLRCDPISGHDNLYWYRRVMGKEIKFLLHFVKESKQDESGMPNNRFLAERTGGTYSTLKVQPAELEDSGVYFCASSQARGVEEAFFGQGTRLTVV.

The chain couples TRBV2 to TRBJ2-5; D may be TRBD2 (6 bases). CDR1 is SNHLY and CDR2 is FYNNEI in the germline V gene. The CDR3 runs to 17 residues. V lost 3 bases and J 1 base, leaving 18 bases between the germline ends. The CDR3 loop reads CASSDLILAVSQETQYF. The CDR3 DNA is TGTGCCAGCAGTGATTTAATACTAGCCGTTTCCCAAGAGACCCAGTACTTC.